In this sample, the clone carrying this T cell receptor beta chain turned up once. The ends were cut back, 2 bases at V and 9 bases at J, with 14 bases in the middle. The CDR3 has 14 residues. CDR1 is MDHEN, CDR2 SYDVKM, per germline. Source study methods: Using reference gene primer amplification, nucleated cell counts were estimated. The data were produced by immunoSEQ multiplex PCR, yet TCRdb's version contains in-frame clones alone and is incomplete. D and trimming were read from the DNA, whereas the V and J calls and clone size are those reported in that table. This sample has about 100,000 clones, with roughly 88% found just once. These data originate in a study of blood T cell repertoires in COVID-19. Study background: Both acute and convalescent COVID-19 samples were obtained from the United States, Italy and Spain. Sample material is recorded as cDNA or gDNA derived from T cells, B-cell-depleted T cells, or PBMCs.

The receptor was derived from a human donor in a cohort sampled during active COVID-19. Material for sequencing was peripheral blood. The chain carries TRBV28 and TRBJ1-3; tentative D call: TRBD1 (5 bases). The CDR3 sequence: CASSLGAQVSTIYF. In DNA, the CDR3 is TGTGCCAGCAGTTTAGGGGCCCAGGTCAGCACCATATATTTT.